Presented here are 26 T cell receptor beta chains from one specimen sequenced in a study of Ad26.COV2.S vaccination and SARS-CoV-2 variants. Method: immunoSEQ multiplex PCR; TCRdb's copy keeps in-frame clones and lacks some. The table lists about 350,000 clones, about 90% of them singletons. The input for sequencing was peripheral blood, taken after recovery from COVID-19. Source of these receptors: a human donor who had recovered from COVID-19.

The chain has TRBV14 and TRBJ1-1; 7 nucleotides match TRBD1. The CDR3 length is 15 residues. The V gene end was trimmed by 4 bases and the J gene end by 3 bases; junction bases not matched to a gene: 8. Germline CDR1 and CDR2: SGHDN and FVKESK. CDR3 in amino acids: CASSPYRGGYTEAFF. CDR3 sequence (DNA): TGTGCCAGCAGCCCCTACAGGGGAGGGTACACTGAAGCTTTCTTT.

The DNA for the CDR3 is TGTGCCAGCAGGATGTATACAGGGTCCTATGGCTACACCTTC. Residues: CASRMYTGSYGYTF. The V call is TRBV27, the J call TRBJ1-2; D perhaps matches TRBD1 (6 bases). The V gene's germline CDR1 is MNHEY and CDR2 SMNVEV (reference sequence). The CDR3 is made up of 14 amino acids. V was pared by 6 bases and J by 4 bases, with 15 bases between.

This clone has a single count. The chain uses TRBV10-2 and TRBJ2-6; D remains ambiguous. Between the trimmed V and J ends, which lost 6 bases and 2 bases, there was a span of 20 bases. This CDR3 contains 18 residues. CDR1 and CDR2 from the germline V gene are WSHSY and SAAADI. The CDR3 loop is CASRRLPPIFAGANVLTF. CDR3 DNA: TGCGCCAGCAGGAGACTCCCCCCAATCTTCGCTGGGGCCAACGTCCTGACTTTC.

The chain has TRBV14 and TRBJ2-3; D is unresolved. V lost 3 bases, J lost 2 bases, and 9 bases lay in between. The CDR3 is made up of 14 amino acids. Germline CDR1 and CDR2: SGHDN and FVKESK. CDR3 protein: CASSQVRITDTQYF. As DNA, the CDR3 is TGTGCCAGCAGCCAGGTCCGGATCACAGATACGCAGTATTTT. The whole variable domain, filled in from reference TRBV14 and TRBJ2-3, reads EAGVTQFPSHSVIEKGQTVTLRCDPISGHDNLYWYRRVMGKEIKFLLHFVKESKQDESGMPNNRFLAERTGGTYSTLKVQPAELEDSGVYFCASSQVRITDTQYFGPGTRLTVL.

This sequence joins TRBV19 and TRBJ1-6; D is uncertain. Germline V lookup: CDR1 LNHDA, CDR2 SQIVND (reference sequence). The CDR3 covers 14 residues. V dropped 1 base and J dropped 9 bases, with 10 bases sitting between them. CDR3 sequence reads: CASSIGEIGSPLHF. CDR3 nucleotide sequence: TGTGCCAGTAGTATAGGGGAGATTGGTTCACCCCTCCACTTT.

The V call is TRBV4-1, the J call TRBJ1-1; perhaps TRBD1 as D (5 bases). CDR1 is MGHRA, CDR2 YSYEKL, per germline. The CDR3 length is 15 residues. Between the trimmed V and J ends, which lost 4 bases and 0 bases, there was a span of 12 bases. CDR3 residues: CASSPGRGMNTEAFF. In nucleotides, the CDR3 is TGCGCCAGCAGCCCGGGCCGGGGGATGAACACTGAAGCTTTCTTT.

In DNA form, the CDR3 reads TGTGCCAGCAGTGAAAATGAATACTCTGGAAACACCATATATTTT. As protein: CASSENEYSGNTIYF. This chain links TRBV6-1 with TRBJ1-3; D unresolved. V lost 2 bases, J lost 0 bases, and 8 bases lay in between. The CDR3 consists of 15 residues. Germline V lookup: CDR1 MNHNS, CDR2 SASEGT.

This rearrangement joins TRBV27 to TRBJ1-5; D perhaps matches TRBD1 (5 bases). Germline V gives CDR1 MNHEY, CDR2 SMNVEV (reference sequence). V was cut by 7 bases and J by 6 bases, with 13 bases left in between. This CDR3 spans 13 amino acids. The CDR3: CASKDQGSQPQHF. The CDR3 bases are TGTGCCAGCAAAGACCAGGGTAGTCAGCCCCAGCATTTT.

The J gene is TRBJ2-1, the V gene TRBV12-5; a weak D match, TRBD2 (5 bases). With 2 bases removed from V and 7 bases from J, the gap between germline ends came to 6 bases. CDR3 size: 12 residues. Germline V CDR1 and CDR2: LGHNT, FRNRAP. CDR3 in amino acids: CASGLRENEQFF. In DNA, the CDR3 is TGTGCTAGTGGTTTGAGGGAGAATGAGCAGTTCTTC. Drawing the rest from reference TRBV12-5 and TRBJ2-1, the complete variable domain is DARVTQTPRHKVTEMGQEVTMRCQPILGHNTVFWYRQTMMQGLELLAYFRNRAPLDDSGMPKDRFSAEMPDATLATLKIQPSEPRDSAVYFCASGLRENEQFFGPGTRLTVL.

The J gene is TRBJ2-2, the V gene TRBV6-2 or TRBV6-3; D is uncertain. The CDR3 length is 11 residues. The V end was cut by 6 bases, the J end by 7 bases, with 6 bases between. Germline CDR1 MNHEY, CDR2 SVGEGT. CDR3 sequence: CASSLNGELFF. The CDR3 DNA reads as TGTGCCAGCAGCCTTAACGGGGAGCTGTTTTTT.

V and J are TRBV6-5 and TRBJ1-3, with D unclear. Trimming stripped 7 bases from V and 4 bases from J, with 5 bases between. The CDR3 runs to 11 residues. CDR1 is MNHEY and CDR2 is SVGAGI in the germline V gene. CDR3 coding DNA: TGTGCCAGCACCGAGGGAAACACCATATATTTT. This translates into CASTEGNTIYF.

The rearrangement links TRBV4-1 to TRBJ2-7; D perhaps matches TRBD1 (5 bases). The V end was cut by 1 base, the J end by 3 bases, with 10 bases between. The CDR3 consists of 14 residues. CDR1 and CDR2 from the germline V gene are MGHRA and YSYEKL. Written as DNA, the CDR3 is TGCGCCAGCAGCCAAGTCCGCCAGGGCTACGAGCAGTACTTC. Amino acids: CASSQVRQGYEQYF.

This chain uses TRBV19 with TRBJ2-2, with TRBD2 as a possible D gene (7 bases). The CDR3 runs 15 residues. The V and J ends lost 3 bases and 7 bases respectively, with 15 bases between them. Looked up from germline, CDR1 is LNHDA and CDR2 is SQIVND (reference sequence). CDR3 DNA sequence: TGTGCCAGTAGTATGAGGGGGGGCCTAAACGGGGAGCTGTTTTTT. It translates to CASSMRGGLNGELFF. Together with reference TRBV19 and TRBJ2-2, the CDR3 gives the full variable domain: DGGITQSPKYLFRKEGQNVTLSCEQNLNHDAMYWYRQDPGQGLRLIYYSQIVNDFQKGDIAEGYSVSREKKESFPLTVTSAQKNPTAFYLCASSMRGGLNGELFFGEGSRLTVL.

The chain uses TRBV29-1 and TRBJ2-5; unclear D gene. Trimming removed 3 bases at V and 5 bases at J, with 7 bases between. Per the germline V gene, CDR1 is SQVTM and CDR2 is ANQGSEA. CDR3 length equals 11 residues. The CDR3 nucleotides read TGCAGCGTTGACAGCGTGGAGACCCAGTACTTC. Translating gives CSVDSVETQYF.

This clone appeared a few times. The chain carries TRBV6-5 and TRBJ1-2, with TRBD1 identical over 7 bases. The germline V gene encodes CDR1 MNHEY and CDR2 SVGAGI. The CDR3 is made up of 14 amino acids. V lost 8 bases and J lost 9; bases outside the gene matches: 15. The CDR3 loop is CASLHPDRVHSYTF. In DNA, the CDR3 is TGTGCCAGCCTCCACCCCGACAGGGTACATAGCTACACCTTC.

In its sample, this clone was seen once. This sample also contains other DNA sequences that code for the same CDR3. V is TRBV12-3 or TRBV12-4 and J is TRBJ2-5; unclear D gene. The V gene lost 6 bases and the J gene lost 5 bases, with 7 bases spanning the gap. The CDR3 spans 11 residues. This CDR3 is CASSSFETQYF. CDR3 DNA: TGTGCCAGCAGCTCCTTTGAGACCCAGTACTTC.

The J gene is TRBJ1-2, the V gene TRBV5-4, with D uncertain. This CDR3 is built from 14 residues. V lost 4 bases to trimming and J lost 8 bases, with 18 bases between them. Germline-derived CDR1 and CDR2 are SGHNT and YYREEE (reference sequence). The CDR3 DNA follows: TGTGCCAGCAGCCCCCCGGCGTCCTCCGGGGGCTACACCTTC. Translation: CASSPPASSGGYTF.

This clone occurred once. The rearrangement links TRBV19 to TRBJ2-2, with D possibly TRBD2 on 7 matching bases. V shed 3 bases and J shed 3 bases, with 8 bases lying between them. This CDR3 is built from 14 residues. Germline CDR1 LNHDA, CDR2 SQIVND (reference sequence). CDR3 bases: TGTGCCAGTAGTATGGGGGGGCACACCGGGGAGCTGTTTTTT. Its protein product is CASSMGGHTGELFF.

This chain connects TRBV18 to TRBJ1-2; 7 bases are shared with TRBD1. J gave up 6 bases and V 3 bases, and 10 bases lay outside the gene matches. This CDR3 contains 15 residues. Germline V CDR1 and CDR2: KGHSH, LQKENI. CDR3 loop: CASSPPGQSWDGYTF. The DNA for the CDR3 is TGTGCCAGCTCACCGCCGGGACAGTCCTGGGATGGCTACACCTTC.

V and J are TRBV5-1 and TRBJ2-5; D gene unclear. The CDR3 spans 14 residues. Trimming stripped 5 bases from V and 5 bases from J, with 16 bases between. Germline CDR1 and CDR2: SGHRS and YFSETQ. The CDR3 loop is CASRPSTAAETQYF. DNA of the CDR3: TGCGCCAGCAGACCATCGACGGCGGCGGAGACCCAGTACTTC.

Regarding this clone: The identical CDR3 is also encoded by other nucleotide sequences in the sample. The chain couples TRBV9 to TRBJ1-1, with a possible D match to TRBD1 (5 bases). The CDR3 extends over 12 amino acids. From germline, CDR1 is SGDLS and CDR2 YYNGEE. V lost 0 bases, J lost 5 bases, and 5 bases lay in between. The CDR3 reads CASSVEGTEAFF. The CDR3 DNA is TGTGCCAGCAGCGTAGAGGGGACTGAAGCTTTCTTT.

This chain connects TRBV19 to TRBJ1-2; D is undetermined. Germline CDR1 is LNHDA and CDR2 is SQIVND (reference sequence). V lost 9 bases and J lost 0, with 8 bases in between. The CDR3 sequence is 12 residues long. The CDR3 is CASKRPNYGYTF. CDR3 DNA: TGTGCCAGCAAAAGGCCTAACTATGGCTACACCTTC.

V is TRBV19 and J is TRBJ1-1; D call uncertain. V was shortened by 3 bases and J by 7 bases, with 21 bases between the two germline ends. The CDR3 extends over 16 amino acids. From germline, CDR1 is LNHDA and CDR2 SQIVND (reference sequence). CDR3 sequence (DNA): TGTGCCAGTAGTATCTACCCAGATCTGACGGAGGGTGAAGCTTTCTTT. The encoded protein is CASSIYPDLTEGEAFF. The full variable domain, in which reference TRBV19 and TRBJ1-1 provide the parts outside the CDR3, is DGGITQSPKYLFRKEGQNVTLSCEQNLNHDAMYWYRQDPGQGLRLIYYSQIVNDFQKGDIAEGYSVSREKKESFPLTVTSAQKNPTAFYLCASSIYPDLTEGEAFFGQGTRLTVV.

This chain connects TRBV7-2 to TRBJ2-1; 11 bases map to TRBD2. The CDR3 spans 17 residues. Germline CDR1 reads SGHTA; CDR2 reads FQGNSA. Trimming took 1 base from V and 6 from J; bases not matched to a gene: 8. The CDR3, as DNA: TGTGCCAGCAGCTTAGGGTTAGCGGGGGGGCCGTCCAATGAGCAGTTCTTC. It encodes CASSLGLAGGPSNEQFF. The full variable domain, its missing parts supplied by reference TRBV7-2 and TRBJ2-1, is GAGVSQSPSNKVTEKGKDVELRCDPISGHTALYWYRQSLGQGLEFLIYFQGNSAPDKSGLPSDRFSAERTGGSVSTLTIQRTQQEDSAVYLCASSLGLAGGPSNEQFFGPGTRLTVL.

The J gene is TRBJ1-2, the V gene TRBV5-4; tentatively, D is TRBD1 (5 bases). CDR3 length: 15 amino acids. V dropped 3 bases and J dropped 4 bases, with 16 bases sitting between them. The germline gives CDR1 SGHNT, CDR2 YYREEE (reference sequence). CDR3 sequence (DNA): TGTGCCAGCAGCTCCGGGACCGTGGAGGGCTATGGCTACACCTTC. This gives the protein CASSSGTVEGYGYTF.

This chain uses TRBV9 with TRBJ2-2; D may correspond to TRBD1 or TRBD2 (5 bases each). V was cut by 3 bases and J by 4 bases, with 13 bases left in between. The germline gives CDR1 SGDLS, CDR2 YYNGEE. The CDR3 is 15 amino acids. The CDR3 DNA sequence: TGTGCCAGCAGCGCCCGTGAGGGACCCACCGGGGAGCTGTTTTTT. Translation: CASSAREGPTGELFF. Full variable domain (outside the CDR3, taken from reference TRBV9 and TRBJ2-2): DSGVTQTPKHLITATGQRVTLRCSPRSGDLSVYWYQQSLDQGLQFLIQYYNGEERAKGNILERFSAQQFPDLHSELNLSSLELGDSALYFCASSAREGPTGELFFGEGSRLTVL.